The 26 T cell receptor beta chains reported below all come from one sample, sequenced in a study of a mutant IDH1 vaccine in newly diagnosed glioma. The antigens of these receptors remain unknown. Repertoires were generated with immunoSEQ multiplex PCR, while TCRdb's copy carries only in-frame clones and drops some. The sample has about 56,000 clones; 70% to 90% are singletons. Time point defined: week 35, safety follow-up. The study gave 300 ug of mutant IDH1 20-mer peptide per vaccine dose, with topical imiquimod. The sequences come from PBMCs, collected from a glioma patient whose treatment included an IDH1 peptide vaccine. These receptors were taken from a man aged 40-49 years with glioma.

The chain uses TRBV29-1 and TRBJ1-2; D is uncertain. From germline, CDR1 is SQVTM and CDR2 ANQGSEA. Trimming stripped 7 bases from V and 3 bases from J, with 18 bases between. This CDR3 contains 14 residues. The DNA of the CDR3 is TGCAGCGCCACGAAGGTCTTCGATGACTATGGCTACACCTTC. It specifies CSATKVFDDYGYTF.

The V and J genes are TRBV6-5 and TRBJ2-3; D perhaps matches TRBD1 (6 bases). V lost 6 bases to trimming and J lost 10 bases, with 14 bases between them. The CDR3 is made up of 12 amino acids. Germline V CDR1 and CDR2: MNHEY, SVGAGI. This CDR3 reads CASRSLRQAQYF. CDR3 coding DNA: TGTGCCAGCAGGAGCCTGAGACAGGCGCAGTATTTT.

The genes are TRBV2 and TRBJ2-2, with TRBD1 matching 10 bases. The CDR3 covers 15 residues. With 7 bases clipped from V and 5 bases from J, the junction kept 7 bases outside the gene matches. In germline, CDR1 is SNHLY, CDR2 FYNNEI. The CDR3 region has the DNA TGTGCCAGCAAACCGGGACAGGGGCGGACCGGGGAGCTGTTTTTT. Translating gives CASKPGQGRTGELFF. Full variable domain (outside the CDR3, taken from reference TRBV2 and TRBJ2-2): EPEVTQTPSHQVTQMGQEVILRCVPISNHLYFYWYRQILGQKVEFLVSFYNNEISEKSEIFDDQFSVERPDGSNFTLKIRSTKLEDSAMYFCASKPGQGRTGELFFGEGSRLTVL.

The chain combines TRBV7-9 with TRBJ2-3; possibly TRBD2 for D (5 bases). CDR1 SEHNR and CDR2 FQNEAQ come from the germline V gene (reference sequence). This CDR3 spans 15 amino acids. Trimming shortened V by 9 bases and J by 6 bases, and 22 bases separated the two germline ends. CDR3 protein: CASPPEGVTLDTQYF. CDR3 coding DNA: TGTGCCAGTCCACCCGAGGGAGTTACGTTGGATACGCAGTATTTT.

The chain links TRBV19 to TRBJ2-2; TRBD2 matches at 16 bases. The V segment lost 8 bases and the J segment 3 bases; nucleotides outside the gene matches: 3. From germline, CDR1 is LNHDA and CDR2 SQIVND (reference sequence). This CDR3 spans 16 amino acids. The CDR3 loop reads CASGGTSGRDTGELFF. CDR3 nucleotide sequence: TGTGCCAGTGGGGGGACTAGCGGGAGGGACACCGGGGAGCTGTTTTTT.

The chain couples TRBV5-6 to TRBJ2-7, with a possible D match to TRBD2 (6 bases). V was shortened by 2 bases and J by 5 bases, with 8 bases between the two germline ends. This CDR3 region has 12 residues. Germline V gives CDR1 SGHDT, CDR2 YYEEEE. The CDR3: CASSFGGNEQYF. DNA for the CDR3: TGTGCCAGCAGCTTCGGGGGAAACGAGCAGTACTTC.

V and J are TRBV5-5 and TRBJ2-5; D uncertain. This CDR3 is 12 amino acids long. With 4 bases removed from V and 5 bases from J, the gap between germline ends came to 9 bases. Per the germline V gene, CDR1 is SGHKS and CDR2 is YYEKEE (reference sequence). This CDR3 is CASSPGMETQYF. The CDR3 DNA follows: TGTGCCAGCAGCCCGGGTATGGAGACCCAGTACTTC.

The chain recombines TRBV7-9 with TRBJ1-2; no reliable D call. This CDR3 has 11 amino acids. Trimming shortened V by 1 base and J by 7 bases, and 4 bases separated the two germline ends. Germline loops: CDR1 SEHNR, CDR2 FQNEAQ (reference sequence). The DNA for the CDR3 is TGTGCCAGCAGCTTAGGGTTTGGCTACACCTTC. Translating gives CASSLGFGYTF.

CDR3: CASSLEQGFAGELFF. The CDR3 DNA sequence: TGTGCCAGCAGCTTAGAACAGGGGTTCGCCGGGGAGCTGTTTTTT. This chain links TRBV7-2 with TRBJ2-2, with 7 bases fitting TRBD1. This CDR3 spans 15 amino acids. The germline V gene encodes CDR1 SGHTA and CDR2 FQGNSA. Trimming at V came to 1 base and at J to 6 bases, leaving 5 bases not matched to a gene.

The chain employs TRBV7-6 and TRBJ1-2; 7 nucleotides match TRBD1. V dropped 5 bases and J dropped 8; count of bases not matched to a gene: 8. This CDR3 has 13 amino acids. Germline-derived CDR1 and CDR2 are SGHVS and FNYEAQ. The CDR3 reads CASSPNRGRGYTF. CDR3 DNA: TGTGCCAGCAGCCCTAACAGGGGACGGGGCTACACCTTC. Combining the CDR3 with reference TRBV7-6 and TRBJ1-2 gives the whole variable domain GAGVSQSPRYKVTKRGQDVALRCDPISGHVSLYWYRQALGQGPEFLTYFNYEAQQDKSGLPNDRFSAERPEGSISTLTIQRTEQRDSAMYRCASSPNRGRGYTFGSGTRLTVV.

This clone was counted between two and nine times. The rearrangement uses TRBV4-2 and TRBJ2-3, with a possible D match to TRBD2 (6 bases). Germline lookup yields CDR1 LGHNA and CDR2 YNFKEQ. The V gene lost 3 bases and the J gene lost 0 bases, with 16 bases spanning the gap. The CDR3 runs to 17 residues. CDR3 in amino acids: CASSQGAGPYSTDTQYF. CDR3 in DNA: TGTGCCAGCAGCCAGGGAGCGGGCCCTTATAGCACAGATACGCAGTATTTT.

The genes are TRBV5-1 and TRBJ2-7, with 11 bases matching TRBD2. Per the germline V gene, CDR1 is SGHRS and CDR2 is YFSETQ. This CDR3 comprises 17 residues. V lost 1 base to trimming and J lost 4 bases; unmatched junction nucleotides: 10. Written as DNA, the CDR3 is TGCGCCAGCAGCTTGAGCAAACTAGCGGGAGTAACTTACGAGCAGTACTTC. It is translated as CASSLSKLAGVTYEQYF.

The rearrangement joins TRBV7-2 to TRBJ2-7, with D unresolved. The CDR3 runs to 15 residues. Germline V gene data show CDR1 as SGHTA and CDR2 as FQGNSA. V was trimmed by 5 bases and J by 3 bases, leaving 17 bases between them. The CDR3 bases are TGTGCCAGCAGCCCGAACCCCCTTGGGATCTACGAGCAGTACTTC. This encodes CASSPNPLGIYEQYF.

CDR3 sequence: CASSFGLAIDFSTDTQYF. The CDR3 coding sequence is TGTGCCAGCAGCTTCGGACTAGCGATAGATTTTAGCACAGATACGCAGTATTTT. The chain employs TRBV13 and TRBJ2-3; 9 bases agree with TRBD2. The CDR3 covers 18 residues. V lost 3 bases, J lost 0 bases, and 10 bases stayed unmatched. From germline, CDR1 is PRHDT and CDR2 FYEKMQ (reference sequence).

This rearrangement joins TRBV5-1 to TRBJ2-7; D gene ambiguous. Trimming removed 0 bases from V and 2 bases from J, with 9 bases in between. The CDR3 is 14 amino acids. Germline-derived CDR1 and CDR2 are SGHRS and YFSETQ. The CDR3 sequence: CASSLVHPTYEQYF. CDR3 coding DNA: TGCGCCAGCAGCTTGGTGCACCCAACCTACGAGCAGTACTTC.

This chain uses TRBV6-5 with TRBJ1-2, with a possible D match to TRBD1 (5 bases). V was cut by 8 bases and J by 8 bases, with 18 bases left in between. There are 13 residues in the CDR3. The V gene's germline CDR1 is MNHEY and CDR2 SVGAGI. In DNA form, the CDR3 reads TGTGCCAGCCGGGTAGGATCAGGGCAAGGCTACACCTTC. As protein: CASRVGSGQGYTF.

This clone was seen just once. The chain joins TRBV5-6 to TRBJ2-1, with TRBD1 matching 8 bases. After removal of 0 bases from V and 8 bases from J, the junction contained 10 bases not matched to a gene. The CDR3 sequence is 16 residues long. The V gene's germline CDR1 is SGHDT and CDR2 YYEEEE. The CDR3 sequence is CASSLGWTGLEDEQFF. CDR3 coding DNA: TGTGCCAGCAGCTTGGGTTGGACAGGGCTGGAGGATGAGCAGTTCTTC.

J is TRBJ1-3 and V is TRBV9; TRBD1 agrees at 10 bases. V shed 0 bases and J 1 base; nucleotides not matched to a gene: 4. This CDR3 is built from 17 residues. Germline V gene data show CDR1 as SGDLS and CDR2 as YYNGEE. CDR3 protein: CASSVGPGQGSGNTIYF. DNA of the CDR3: TGTGCCAGCAGCGTAGGACCGGGACAGGGGTCTGGAAACACCATATATTTT.

The chain uses TRBV14 and TRBJ2-7; 8 nucleotides align to TRBD1. V lost 4 bases to trimming and J lost 0 bases; unmatched junction nucleotides: 5. CDR3 length: 15 residues. Per germline, CDR1 SGHDN and CDR2 FVKESK. CDR3 loop: CASSRTGQASYEQYF. The CDR3 DNA is TGTGCCAGCAGCCGAACGGGACAGGCCTCCTACGAGCAGTACTTC.

The gene calls are TRBV19 and TRBJ2-6; D tentatively fits TRBD1 or TRBD2 (6 bases each). This CDR3 has 15 residues. The germline V gene has CDR1 LNHDA and CDR2 SQIVND (reference sequence). V lost 6 bases to trimming and J lost 4 bases, with 13 bases between them. Here the CDR3 reads CASRVGGTGANVLTF. In DNA form, the CDR3 reads TGTGCCAGTAGGGTTGGGGGGACAGGGGCCAACGTCCTGACTTTC.

CDR3 in amino acids: CASSKDSSGDNEQFF. DNA of the CDR3: TGTGCCAGCAGCAAAGATTCTAGCGGTGACAATGAGCAGTTCTTC. The V gene is TRBV21-1, the J gene TRBJ2-1; TRBD2, the D gene given by the table, was not confirmed from the DNA. TRBV21-1 is described as a pseudogene. The CDR3 spans 15 residues.

The gene calls are TRBV7-2 and TRBJ2-1; TRBD1 matches at 9 bases. This CDR3 contains 16 residues. V lost 4 bases, J lost 4 bases, and 8 bases stayed unmatched. The germline CDR1 and CDR2 sequences are SGHTA and FQGNSA. The CDR3 is CASSYTGTGFYNEQFF. The CDR3, as DNA: TGTGCCAGCAGCTACACCGGGACAGGGTTTTACAATGAGCAGTTCTTC. Using reference TRBV7-2 and TRBJ2-1 for the parts outside the CDR3, the full variable domain is GAGVSQSPSNKVTEKGKDVELRCDPISGHTALYWYRQSLGQGLEFLIYFQGNSAPDKSGLPSDRFSAERTGGSVSTLTIQRTQQEDSAVYLCASSYTGTGFYNEQFFGPGTRLTVL.

This clone was detected only a few times. The chain links TRBV6-1 to TRBJ2-7, with D possibly being TRBD1 (5 bases). Looked up from germline, CDR1 is MNHNS and CDR2 is SASEGT. The ends were cut back, 2 bases at V and 4 bases at J, with 9 bases in the middle. The CDR3 is 13 amino acids. CDR3 bases: TGTGCCAGCAGTGAAAGGGGATGGTACGAGCAGTACTTC. This codes for CASSERGWYEQYF.

The genes are TRBV7-2 and TRBJ1-1; weak D call: TRBD1 (5 bases). The V gene's germline CDR1 is SGHTA and CDR2 FQGNSA. The V end lost 5 bases, the J end lost 1 base, and 17 bases lay between the germline ends. The CDR3 has 16 amino acids. The CDR3 DNA sequence: TGTGCCAGCAGCCCACCATCGGGGGTGAGGAACACTGAAGCTTTCTTT. This translates into CASSPPSGVRNTEAFF.

This clone was seen many times. This chain links TRBV4-1 with TRBJ2-1, with a possible D match to TRBD2 (6 bases). V shed 0 bases and J shed 7 bases, with 13 bases lying between them. Germline V gene lookup returns CDR1 MGHRA and CDR2 YSYEKL. The CDR3 is 15 amino acids. This CDR3 reads CASSQERGTANEQFF. The CDR3 DNA sequence: TGCGCCAGCAGCCAAGAACGCGGGACTGCGAATGAGCAGTTCTTC.

This sequence joins TRBV5-1 and TRBJ2-7, with D perhaps matching TRBD1 (5 bases). V lost 5 bases to trimming and J lost 3 bases, with 12 bases between them. The CDR3 consists of 13 residues. Germline CDR1 and CDR2: SGHRS and YFSETQ. The CDR3 here is CASRARGNYEQYF. CDR3 DNA sequence: TGCGCCAGCAGAGCTAGGGGCAACTACGAGCAGTACTTC.